Below, one TCR beta chain is given with its context. These data originate in a study of blood T cell repertoires in COVID-19. Looking at the study overall: PBMCs, B-cell-depleted T cells, or T cells were the source of the cDNA or gDNA that made up the material.

Original methodology: Reference gene primer amplification gave nucleated cell count estimates. Profiled with immunoSEQ multiplex PCR; TCRdb holds only in-frame clones, not every one. V and J calls plus clone size are reproduced from that table; the DNA served to infer D and trimming. This table holds nearly 50,000 clones, about 87% found once. The V gene lost 1 base and the J gene lost 1 base, with 7 bases spanning the gap. Germline V gene sequence: CDR1 SEHNR, CDR2 FQNEAQ (reference sequence). This CDR3 is built from 14 residues. Enrollment of patients from Seattle took place during active infection, with longitudinal follow-up.

What was sequenced was peripheral blood. The J gene is TRBJ2-5, the V gene TRBV7-9; D gene uncertain. This receptor was identified in a woman older than 75 with COVID-19, enrolled during active disease. The CDR3 region has the DNA TGTGCCAGCAGCTTAGTCCCCAGCCAAGAGACCCAGTACTTC. Encoded protein: CASSLVPSQETQYF.